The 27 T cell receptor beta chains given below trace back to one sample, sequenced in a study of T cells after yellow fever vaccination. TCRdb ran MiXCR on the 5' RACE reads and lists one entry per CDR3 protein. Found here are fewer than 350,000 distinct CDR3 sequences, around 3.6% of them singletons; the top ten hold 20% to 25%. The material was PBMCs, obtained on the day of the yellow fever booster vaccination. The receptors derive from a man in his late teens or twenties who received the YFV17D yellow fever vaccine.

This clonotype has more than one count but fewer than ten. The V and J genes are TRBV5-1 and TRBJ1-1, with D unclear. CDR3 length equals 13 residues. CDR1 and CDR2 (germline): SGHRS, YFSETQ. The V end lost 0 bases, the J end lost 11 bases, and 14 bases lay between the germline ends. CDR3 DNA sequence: TGCGCCAGCAGCTTGGCCAGTCAGTCTCGCGCTTTCTTT. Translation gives CASSLASQSRAFF.

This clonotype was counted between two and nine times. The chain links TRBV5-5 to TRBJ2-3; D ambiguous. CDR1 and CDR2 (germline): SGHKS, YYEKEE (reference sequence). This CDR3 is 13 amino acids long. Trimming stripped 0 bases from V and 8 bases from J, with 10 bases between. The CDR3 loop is CASSLDSFITQYF. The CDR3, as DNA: TGTGCCAGCAGCTTGGATTCCTTCATTACGCAGTATTTT.

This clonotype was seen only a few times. CDR3 in amino acids: CASSQGGGWTEAFF. DNA for the CDR3: TGTGCCAGCAGCCAAGGAGGGGGCTGGACTGAAGCTTTCTTT. This rearrangement joins TRBV14 to TRBJ1-1; 7 positions match TRBD1. The germline V gene encodes CDR1 SGHDN and CDR2 FVKESK. The CDR3 is 14 amino acids. V lost 1 base, J lost 5 bases, and 4 bases stayed unmatched.

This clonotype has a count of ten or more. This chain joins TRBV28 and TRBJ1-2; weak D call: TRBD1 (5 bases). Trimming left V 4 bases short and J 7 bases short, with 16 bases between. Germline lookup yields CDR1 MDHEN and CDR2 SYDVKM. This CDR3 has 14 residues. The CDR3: CASSYPGSGGGYTF. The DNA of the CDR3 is TGTGCCAGCAGTTATCCCGGATCGGGGGGTGGCTACACCTTC.

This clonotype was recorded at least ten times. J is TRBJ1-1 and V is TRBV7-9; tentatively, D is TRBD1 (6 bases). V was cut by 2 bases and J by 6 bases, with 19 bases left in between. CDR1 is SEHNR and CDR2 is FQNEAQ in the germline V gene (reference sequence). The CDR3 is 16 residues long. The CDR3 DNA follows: TGTGCCAGCAGCTTAAGCCTGGGGGGGCGTACCGCTGAAGCTTTCTTT. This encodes CASSLSLGGRTAEAFF. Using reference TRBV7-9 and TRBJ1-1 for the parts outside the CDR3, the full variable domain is DTGVSQNPRHKITKRGQNVTFRCDPISEHNRLYWYRQTLGQGPEFLTYFQNEAQLEKSRLLSDRFSAERPKGSFSTLEIQRTEQGDSAMYLCASSLSLGGRTAEAFFGQGTRLTVV.

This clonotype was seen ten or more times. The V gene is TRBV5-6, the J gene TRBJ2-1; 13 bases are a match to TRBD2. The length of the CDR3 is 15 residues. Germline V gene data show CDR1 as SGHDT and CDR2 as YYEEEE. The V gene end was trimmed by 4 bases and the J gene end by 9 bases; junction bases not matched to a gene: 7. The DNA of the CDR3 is TGTGCCAGCAGCGAGACTAGCGGGGGGACCAGTGAGCAGTTCTTC. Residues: CASSETSGGTSEQFF.

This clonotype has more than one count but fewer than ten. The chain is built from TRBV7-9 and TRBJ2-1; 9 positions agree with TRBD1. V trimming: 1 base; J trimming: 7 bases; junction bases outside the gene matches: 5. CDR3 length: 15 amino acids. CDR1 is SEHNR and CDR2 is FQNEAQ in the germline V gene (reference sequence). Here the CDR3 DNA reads TGTGCCAGCAGCTTAGGGGGGACAGGGCAGAATGAGCAGTTCTTC. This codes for CASSLGGTGQNEQFF.

The CDR3 DNA reads TGCAGTGCTTTCCGGGGAGGGATCCACGAGCAGTACTTC. Translating gives CSAFRGGIHEQYF. The rearrangement joins TRBV20-1 to TRBJ2-7; TRBD2 agrees at 7 bases. The ends lost 5 bases at V and 5 bases at J; junction bases unmatched: 9. Germline CDR1 reads DFQATT; CDR2 reads SNEGSKA (reference sequence). CDR3 size: 13 residues.

CDR3 nucleotides: TGCAGTGCCAAAAAGCGGGGGGGCCGGAATGAGCAGTTCTTC. Residues: CSAKKRGGRNEQFF. The chain links TRBV20-1 to TRBJ2-1, with 10 nucleotides matching TRBD2. The J segment lost 7 bases and the V segment lost 6 bases, leaving 9 bases of the junction unmatched. The CDR3 loop spans 14 amino acids. Germline V gene lookup returns CDR1 DFQATT and CDR2 SNEGSKA (reference sequence).

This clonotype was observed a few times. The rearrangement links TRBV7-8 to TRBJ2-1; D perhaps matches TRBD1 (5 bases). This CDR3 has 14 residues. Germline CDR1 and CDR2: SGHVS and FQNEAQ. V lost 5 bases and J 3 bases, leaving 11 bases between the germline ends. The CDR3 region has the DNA TGTGCCAGCAGCATCGACCAGGGCTACAATGAGCAGTTCTTC. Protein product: CASSIDQGYNEQFF.

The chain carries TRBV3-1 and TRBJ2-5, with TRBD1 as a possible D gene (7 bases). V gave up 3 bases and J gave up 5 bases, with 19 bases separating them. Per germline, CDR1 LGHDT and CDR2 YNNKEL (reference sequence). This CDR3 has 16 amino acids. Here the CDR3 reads CASSHPAGGISETQYF. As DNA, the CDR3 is TGTGCCAGCAGCCACCCCGCAGGGGGGATCAGCGAGACCCAGTACTTC.

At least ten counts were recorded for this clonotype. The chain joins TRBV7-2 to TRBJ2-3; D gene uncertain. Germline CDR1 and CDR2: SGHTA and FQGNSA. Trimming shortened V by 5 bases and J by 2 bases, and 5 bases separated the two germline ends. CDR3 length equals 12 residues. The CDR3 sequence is CASSPYTDTQYF. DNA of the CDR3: TGTGCCAGCAGCCCATACACAGATACGCAGTATTTT.

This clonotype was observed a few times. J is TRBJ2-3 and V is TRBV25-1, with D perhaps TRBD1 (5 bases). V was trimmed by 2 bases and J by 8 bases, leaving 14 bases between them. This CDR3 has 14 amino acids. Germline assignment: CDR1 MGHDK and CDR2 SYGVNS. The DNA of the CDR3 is TGTGCCAGCAGTGAACCAGGGTTCGTGGGTACGCAGTATTTT. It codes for CASSEPGFVGTQYF.

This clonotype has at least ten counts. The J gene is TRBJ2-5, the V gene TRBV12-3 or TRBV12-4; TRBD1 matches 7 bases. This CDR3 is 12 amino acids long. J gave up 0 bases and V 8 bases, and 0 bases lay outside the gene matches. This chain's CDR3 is CASGTDQETQYF. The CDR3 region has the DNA TGTGCCAGCGGGACAGACCAAGAGACCCAGTACTTC.

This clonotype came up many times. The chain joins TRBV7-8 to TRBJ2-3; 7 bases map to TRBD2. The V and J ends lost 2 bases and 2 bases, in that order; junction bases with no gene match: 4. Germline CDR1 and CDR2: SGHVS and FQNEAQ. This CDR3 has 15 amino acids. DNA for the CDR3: TGTGCCAGCAGCTTAAAAGCGGGGTTCACAGATACGCAGTATTTT. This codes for CASSLKAGFTDTQYF.

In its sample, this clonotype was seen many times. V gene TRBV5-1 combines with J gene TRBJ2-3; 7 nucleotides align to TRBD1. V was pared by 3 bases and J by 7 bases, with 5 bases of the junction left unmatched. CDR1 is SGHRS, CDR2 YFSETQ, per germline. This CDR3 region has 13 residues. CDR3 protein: CASSYDRANTQYF. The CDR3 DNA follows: TGCGCCAGCAGCTACGACAGGGCGAATACGCAGTATTTT.

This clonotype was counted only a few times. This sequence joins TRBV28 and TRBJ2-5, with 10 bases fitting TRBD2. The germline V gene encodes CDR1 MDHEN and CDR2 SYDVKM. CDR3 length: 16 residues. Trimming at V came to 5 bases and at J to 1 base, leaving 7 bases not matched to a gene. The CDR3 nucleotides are TGTGCCAGCAGTCCTTCTAGCGGGGGTTTCCAAGAGACCCAGTACTTC. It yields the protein CASSPSSGGFQETQYF.

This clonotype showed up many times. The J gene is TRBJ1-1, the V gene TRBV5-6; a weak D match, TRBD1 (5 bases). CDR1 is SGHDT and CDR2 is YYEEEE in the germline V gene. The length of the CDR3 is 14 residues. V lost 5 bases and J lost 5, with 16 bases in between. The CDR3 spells CASSSLGVRTEAFF. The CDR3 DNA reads TGTGCCAGCAGTTCCCTGGGGGTACGAACTGAAGCTTTCTTT.

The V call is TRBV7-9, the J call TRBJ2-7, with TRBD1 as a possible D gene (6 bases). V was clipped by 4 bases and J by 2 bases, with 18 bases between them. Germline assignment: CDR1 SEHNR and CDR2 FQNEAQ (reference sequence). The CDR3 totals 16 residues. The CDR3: CASSSSSGHLAYEQYF. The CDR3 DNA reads TGTGCCAGCAGCTCAAGCTCGGGACACCTCGCCTACGAGCAGTACTTC.

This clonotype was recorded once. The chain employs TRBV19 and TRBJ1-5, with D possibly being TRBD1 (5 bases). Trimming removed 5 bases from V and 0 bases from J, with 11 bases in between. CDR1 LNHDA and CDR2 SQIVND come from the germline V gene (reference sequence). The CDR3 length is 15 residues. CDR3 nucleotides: TGTGCCAGTAGTTATGGGGGATATAGCAATCAGCCCCAGCATTTT. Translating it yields CASSYGGYSNQPQHF.

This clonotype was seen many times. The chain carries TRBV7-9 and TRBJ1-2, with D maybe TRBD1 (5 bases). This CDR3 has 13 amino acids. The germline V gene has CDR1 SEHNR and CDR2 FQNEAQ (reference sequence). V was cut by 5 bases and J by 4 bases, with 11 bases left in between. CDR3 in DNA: TGTGCCAGCAGCCTAGGGGTTATCTATGGCTACACCTTC. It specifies CASSLGVIYGYTF.

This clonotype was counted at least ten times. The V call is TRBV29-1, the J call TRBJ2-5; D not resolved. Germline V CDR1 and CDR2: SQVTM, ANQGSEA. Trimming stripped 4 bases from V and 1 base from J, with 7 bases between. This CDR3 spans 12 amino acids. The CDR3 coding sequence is TGCAGCGTTGGGCTGATCCAAGAGACCCAGTACTTC. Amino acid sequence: CSVGLIQETQYF.

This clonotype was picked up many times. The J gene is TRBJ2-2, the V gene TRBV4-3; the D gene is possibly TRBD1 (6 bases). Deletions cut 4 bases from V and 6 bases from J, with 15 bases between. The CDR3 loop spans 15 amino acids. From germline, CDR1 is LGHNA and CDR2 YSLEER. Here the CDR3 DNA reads TGCGCCAGCAGCCGGGACAACCGTCGGTCCGGGGAGCTGTTTTTT. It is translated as CASSRDNRRSGELFF.

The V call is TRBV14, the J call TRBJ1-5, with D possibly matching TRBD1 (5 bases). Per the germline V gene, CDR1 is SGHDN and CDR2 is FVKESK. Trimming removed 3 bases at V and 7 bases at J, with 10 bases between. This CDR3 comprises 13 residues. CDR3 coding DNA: TGTGCCAGCAGCCAGGGGCGAGGCCAGCCCCAGCATTTT. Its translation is CASSQGRGQPQHF.

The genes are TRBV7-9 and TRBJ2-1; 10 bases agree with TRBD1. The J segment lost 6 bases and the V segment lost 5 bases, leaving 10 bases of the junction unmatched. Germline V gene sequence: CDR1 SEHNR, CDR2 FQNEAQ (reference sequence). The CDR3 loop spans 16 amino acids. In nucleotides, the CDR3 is TGTGCCAGCAGCACCATCGACAGGGGGCAAGGCAATGAGCAGTTCTTC. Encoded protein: CASSTIDRGQGNEQFF. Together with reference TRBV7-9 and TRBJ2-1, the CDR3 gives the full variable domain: DTGVSQNPRHKITKRGQNVTFRCDPISEHNRLYWYRQTLGQGPEFLTYFQNEAQLEKSRLLSDRFSAERPKGSFSTLEIQRTEQGDSAMYLCASSTIDRGQGNEQFFGPGTRLTVL.

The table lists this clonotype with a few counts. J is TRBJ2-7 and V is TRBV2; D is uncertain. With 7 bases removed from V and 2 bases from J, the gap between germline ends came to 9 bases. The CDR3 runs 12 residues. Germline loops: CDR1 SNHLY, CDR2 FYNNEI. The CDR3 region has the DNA TGTGCCAGCAAAGATCGGGCCTACGAGCAGTACGTC. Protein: CASKDRAYEQYV.

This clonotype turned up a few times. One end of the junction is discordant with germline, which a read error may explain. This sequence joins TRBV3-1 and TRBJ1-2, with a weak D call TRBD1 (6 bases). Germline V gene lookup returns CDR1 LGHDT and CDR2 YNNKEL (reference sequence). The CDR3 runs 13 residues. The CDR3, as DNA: TGTGCCAGCGGCCAAGGGGGGAGCTATGGCTACACCTTC. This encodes CASGQGGSYGYTF.